The following is a TCR beta chain sequence with its context. RNA was extracted and reverse transcribed into cDNA as the sequencing template. Here immunoSEQ multiplex PCR was the method, and the copy in TCRdb shows in-frame clones only, minus some. This table holds about 210,000 clones, roughly 44% found once. The data were obtained in a study of CD8+ T cells in alopecia areata. On the study more broadly: Treated patients were given 5 to 10 mg oral tofacitinib twice daily. Tofacitinib treatment spanned 6 to 18 months, with 6 months off drug afterward. By percentage of affected scalp area, the severity of treated patients was scored.

With V trimmed by 5 bases and J by 3 bases, 7 bases remained unmatched. Germline V lookup: CDR1 SEHNR, CDR2 FQNEAQ (reference sequence). The CDR3 length is 15 residues. Treatment indicated: oral pan-JAK inhibitor, 5-10 mg twice daily. Peripheral blood and lesional scalp punch biopsies were taken from alopecia areata patients. This chain connects TRBV7-9 to TRBJ1-2, with TRBD1 matching 9 bases. The specimen comprised CD4+ T cells sorted from blood, sampled around week 36, from a patient treated with tofacitinib. This clonotype was sampled from a human donor with alopecia areata. Here the CDR3 DNA reads TGTGCCAGCAGCACGGACAGGGGCCTTCACTATGGCTACACCTTC. As protein: CASSTDRGLHYGYTF.